The source of this T cell receptor beta chain is a study of T-cell reconstitution after alpha-beta-depleted transplantation in children. The CDR3 consists of 15 residues. V trimming: 3 bases; J trimming: 3 bases; junction bases outside the gene matches: 4. The TCRbeta library incorporated unique molecular identifiers. TCRdb itself ran the PCR reads through MiXCR, one entry per CDR3 protein. Counted here are 350,000 to 400,000 distinct CDR3 sequences, roughly 21% occurring once; the ten biggest clones make up around 3.9%. The sequences come from PBMCs from the stem cell graft donor, collected from the stem cell graft. The TCR sequence derives from a human donor who donated a stem cell graft to a child with acute myeloid leukemia. The chain couples TRBV12-3 or TRBV12-4 to TRBJ2-1; TRBD2 matches 8 bases. The CDR3 protein is CASSFAGGGYNEQFF. CDR3 nucleotides: TGTGCCAGCAGTTTTGCGGGAGGAGGCTACAATGAGCAGTTCTTC.